The 31 T cell receptor beta chains below all came from one sample that was sequenced in a study of cytomegalovirus exposure and HLA in healthy donors. Primers included in the PCR were 60 Vbeta and 13 Jbeta primers. The assay was immunoSEQ multiplex PCR, and TCRdb's table has in-frame clones only and misses some. There are some 110,000 clones in the sample; 70% occur only once, and around 8.2% lies in the top ten. Sequencing was carried out using PBMCs. The source of these receptors is a man aged 25-45 years in good health and CMV-seropositive.

This clone was seen just once. The J gene is TRBJ1-1, the V gene TRBV7-3; possible D gene TRBD1, 6 bases. CDR3 length equals 13 residues. Germline CDR1 is SGHTA and CDR2 is FQGTGA. Trimming stripped 3 bases from V and 5 bases from J, with 10 bases between. In DNA form, the CDR3 reads TGTGCCAGCAGCTTCGGCAGGGGTACTGAAGCTTTCTTT. Protein: CASSFGRGTEAFF.

This sequence joins TRBV6-5 and TRBJ1-2; D possibly corresponds to TRBD1 (5 bases). V lost 6 bases and J lost 4, with 15 bases in between. This CDR3 is built from 14 residues. Germline CDR1 and CDR2: MNHEY and SVGAGI. The CDR3 DNA is TGTGCCAGCAGCGAACTCCCCAGGGCCTATGGCTACACCTTC. It specifies CASSELPRAYGYTF.

This clone has more than one count but fewer than ten. The chain recombines TRBV10-3 with TRBJ2-1, with a weak D call TRBD1 (5 bases). Germline CDR1 reads ENHRY; CDR2 reads SYGVKD. The CDR3 has 15 amino acids. V was shortened by 4 bases and J by 6 bases, with 16 bases between the two germline ends. DNA for the CDR3: TGTGCCATCAGTGTTACGCAAGGGGCAGGCAATGAGCAGTTCTTC. Encoded protein: CAISVTQGAGNEQFF.

The chain couples TRBV7-3 to TRBJ2-7, with 12 bases that match TRBD1. J was trimmed by 0 bases and V by 8 bases; bases with no gene match: 11. The length of the CDR3 is 17 residues. Germline-derived CDR1 and CDR2 are SGHTA and FQGTGA. CDR3 protein: CASAFTGGQGASYEQYF. The CDR3 DNA is TGTGCCAGCGCTTTCACCGGGGGACAGGGGGCCTCCTACGAGCAGTACTTC.

The chain couples TRBV27 to TRBJ2-7; perhaps TRBD2 as D (6 bases). The CDR3 consists of 15 residues. Germline CDR1 reads MNHEY; CDR2 reads SMNVEV (reference sequence). The V gene lost 2 bases and the J gene lost 0 bases, with 11 bases spanning the gap. Here the CDR3 DNA reads TGTGCCAGCAGTTTAGGGCGGGGCCGCTCCTACGAGCAGTACGTC. Protein sequence: CASSLGRGRSYEQYV.

The rearrangement links TRBV7-8 to TRBJ1-1; D perhaps matches TRBD1 (6 bases). Germline lookup yields CDR1 SGHVS and CDR2 FQNEAQ. The CDR3 loop spans 12 amino acids. Deletions cut 5 bases from V and 6 bases from J, with 10 bases between. For the CDR3, the DNA is TGTGCCAGCAGCCCCAGACAGGCTGAAGCTTTCTTT. Its protein is CASSPRQAEAFF.

The genes are TRBV7-9 and TRBJ2-1; 10 positions match TRBD2. CDR1 and CDR2 (germline): SEHNR, FQNEAQ (reference sequence). The trim removed 1 base at V and 0 bases at J, leaving 9 bases unmatched. CDR3 length equals 19 residues. Here the CDR3 reads CASSLVGLAPPGSYNEQFF. The CDR3 region has the DNA TGTGCCAGCAGCTTAGTGGGACTAGCGCCCCCGGGCTCCTACAATGAGCAGTTCTTC. The variable domain in full, completed from reference TRBV7-9 and TRBJ2-1, reads DTGVSQNPRHKITKRGQNVTFRCDPISEHNRLYWYRQTLGQGPEFLTYFQNEAQLEKSRLLSDRFSAERPKGSFSTLEIQRTEQGDSAMYLCASSLVGLAPPGSYNEQFFGPGTRLTVL.

V is TRBV6-6 and J is TRBJ1-5; the D is unclear. There are 13 residues in the CDR3. Germline CDR1 and CDR2: MNHNY and SVGAGI (reference sequence). Trimming left V 4 bases short and J 7 bases short, with 11 bases between. The CDR3 region is CASSSAPGQPQHF. The CDR3 nucleotides read TGTGCCAGCAGTTCCGCCCCCGGGCAGCCCCAGCATTTT.

The chain is built from TRBV6-1 and TRBJ1-1; 9 nucleotides match TRBD1. The CDR3 has 13 amino acids. The V gene end was trimmed by 6 bases and the J gene end by 6 bases; junction bases not matched to a gene: 5. Germline lookup yields CDR1 MNHNS and CDR2 SASEGT. CDR3 DNA: TGTGCCAGCAGGCTACAGGGGGCCGCTGAAGCTTTCTTT. Residues: CASRLQGAAEAFF.

This chain links TRBV29-1 with TRBJ1-1; D is unresolved. Germline lookup yields CDR1 SQVTM and CDR2 ANQGSEA. V was pared by 0 bases and J by 3 bases, with 14 bases between. The CDR3 has 15 residues. CDR3 bases: TGCAGCGTTGAAGACGGCGGAGGGCATCACACTGAAGCTTTCTTT. This sequence encodes CSVEDGGGHHTEAFF.

The chain links TRBV9 to TRBJ1-3; D is possibly TRBD1 (5 bases). Trimming removed 2 bases from V and 1 base from J, with 10 bases in between. The CDR3 loop spans 15 amino acids. CDR1 is SGDLS, CDR2 YYNGEE, per germline. CDR3 bases: TGTGCCAGCAGCGTCGGGGGATGGTCTGGAAACACCATATATTTT. Its protein is CASSVGGWSGNTIYF.

The chain employs TRBV27 and TRBJ2-3, with 8 bases that match TRBD2. The junction had 9 bases not matched to a gene; V was cut back by 4 bases and J by 0 bases. Per the germline V gene, CDR1 is MNHEY and CDR2 is SMNVEV (reference sequence). The CDR3 spans 17 residues. DNA of the CDR3: TGTGCCAGCAGTTCATCAGGACTAGCTTTAAGCACAGATACGCAGTATTTT. This gives the protein CASSSSGLALSTDTQYF.

The rearrangement joins TRBV6-5 to TRBJ1-5; TRBD1 is a possible D gene (6 bases). CDR1 MNHEY and CDR2 SVGAGI come from the germline V gene. The CDR3 has 14 residues. Deletions cut 5 bases from V and 0 bases from J, with 8 bases between. The CDR3 nucleotides read TGTGCCAGCAGTACAGGGACTAGCAATCAGCCCCAGCATTTT. Translated, it gives CASSTGTSNQPQHF.

This clone was observed a few times. The chain employs TRBV9 and TRBJ2-1; 8 nucleotides agree with TRBD2. This CDR3 region has 15 residues. V shed 4 bases, J shed 7 bases, and the junction held 10 bases outside the gene matches. CDR1 and CDR2 from the germline V gene are SGDLS and YYNGEE. The DNA of the CDR3 is TGTGCCAGCAGCCCTTGGACTAGCTGGGGGAATGAGCAGTTCTTC. Encoded protein: CASSPWTSWGNEQFF.

The rearrangement uses TRBV7-9 and TRBJ2-2; a possible D gene is TRBD2 (6 bases). The germline V gene encodes CDR1 SEHNR and CDR2 FQNEAQ (reference sequence). The CDR3 loop spans 14 amino acids. The V end was cut by 11 bases, the J end by 6 bases, with 19 bases between. The CDR3, as DNA: TGTGCCTTTTCGCGGCTAGCGTCGGCCGGGGAGCTGTTTTTT. The encoded protein is CAFSRLASAGELFF.

This clone was detected a few times. This rearrangement joins TRBV11-2 to TRBJ2-3; 9 nucleotides agree with TRBD2. Germline lookup yields CDR1 SGHAT and CDR2 FQNNGV. CDR3 size: 14 residues. The V segment lost 2 bases and the J segment 6 bases; nucleotides outside the gene matches: 3. CDR3 in DNA: TGTGCCAGCAGCTTAAGCGGGAGGTGGGATACGCAGTATTTT. Amino acid sequence: CASSLSGRWDTQYF.

The chain uses TRBV7-8 and TRBJ1-3; D gene ambiguous. Trimming shortened V by 5 bases and J by 0 bases, and 14 bases separated the two germline ends. Germline values: CDR1 SGHVS, CDR2 FQNEAQ. There are 16 residues in the CDR3. The CDR3 region is CASSKYSTSSGNTIYF. The CDR3, as DNA: TGTGCCAGCAGCAAATACAGCACCAGCTCTGGAAACACCATATATTTT.

The chain combines TRBV6-6 with TRBJ1-1; a weak D match, TRBD1 (5 bases). Germline CDR1 and CDR2: MNHNY and SVGAGI (reference sequence). CDR3 length: 16 residues. Trimming took 2 bases from V and 3 from J, leaving 16 bases between them. CDR3 loop: CASSYGVGRGDTEAFF. DNA for the CDR3: TGTGCCAGCAGTTACGGTGTTGGGCGGGGGGACACTGAAGCTTTCTTT.

The rearrangement links TRBV2 to TRBJ1-2; 9 positions match TRBD1. Germline V CDR1 and CDR2: SNHLY, FYNNEI. This CDR3 is 13 amino acids long. Trimming took 7 bases from V and 4 from J; bases not matched to a gene: 4. CDR3: CASTRDRVYGYTF. The CDR3 DNA is TGTGCCAGCACGCGGGACAGGGTCTATGGCTACACCTTC.

The chain employs TRBV10-3 and TRBJ1-1; maybe TRBD1 (6 bases). CDR3 length equals 13 residues. In germline, CDR1 is ENHRY, CDR2 SYGVKD. V was cut by 7 bases and J by 5 bases, with 14 bases left in between. CDR3 DNA sequence: TGTGCCATCAAAGTAGGGGGGGAGACTGAAGCTTTCTTT. Translating gives CAIKVGGETEAFF.

The chain links TRBV7-2 to TRBJ2-3; 16 bases fit TRBD2. CDR3 size: 17 residues. The ends lost 4 bases at V and 7 bases at J; junction bases unmatched: 8. Per germline, CDR1 SGHTA and CDR2 FQGNSA. The CDR3 DNA follows: TGTGCCAGCAGCTCTACGGGACTAGCGGGAGGGCCAAATACGCAGTATTTT. This gives the protein CASSSTGLAGGPNTQYF.

This chain joins TRBV9 and TRBJ1-3; TRBD1 agrees at 10 bases. CDR1 is SGDLS, CDR2 YYNGEE, per germline. This CDR3 region has 15 residues. Losses at the gene ends were 4 bases for V and 8 bases for J; bases not matched to a gene: 9. The CDR3 DNA follows: TGTGCCAGCAGCACAGGACAGGGGGATGCGGACACCATATATTTT. Its protein product is CASSTGQGDADTIYF.

The CDR3 DNA is TGCGCCAGCAGCTTCGTGGACAGGGGGCTCGATGAGCAGTTCTTC. Its translation: CASSFVDRGLDEQFF. The genes are TRBV5-1 and TRBJ2-1; 11 bases match TRBD1. Trimming took 2 bases from V and 8 from J; bases not matched to a gene: 6. The CDR3 runs to 15 residues. CDR1 SGHRS and CDR2 YFSETQ come from the germline V gene.

This clone was detected a few times. The chain links TRBV19 to TRBJ1-5, with D possibly matching TRBD1 (5 bases). The CDR3 runs to 14 residues. The V gene lost 1 base and the J gene lost 3 bases, with 7 bases spanning the gap. Germline V gives CDR1 LNHDA, CDR2 SQIVND (reference sequence). CDR3 sequence reads: CASSIAGNNQPQHF. CDR3 nucleotides: TGTGCCAGTAGTATAGCAGGGAACAATCAGCCCCAGCATTTT.

On this clone: Sequence at one end of the junction differs from germline and may be a read error. The V and J genes are TRBV10-3 and TRBJ2-1; 7 bases line up with TRBD2. The CDR3 has 17 residues. Germline CDR1 ENHRY, CDR2 SYGVKD. Here the CDR3 DNA reads TGTGCCACCAGTCTCTCCCATCTAGCGGAGGGAAGATCGGAGCAGTTCTTC. It specifies CATSLSHLAEGRSEQFF.

CDR3 sequence reads: CASSGALAGSDTQYF. The CDR3 coding sequence is TGTGCCAGCAGTGGCGCACTAGCGGGCTCAGATACGCAGTATTTT. V is TRBV2 and J is TRBJ2-3, with TRBD2 matching over 9 bases. CDR1 is SNHLY, CDR2 FYNNEI, per germline. The CDR3 contains 15 residues. J was trimmed by 4 bases and V by 4 bases; bases with no gene match: 6. The full variable domain, completed using reference TRBV2 and TRBJ2-3, is EPEVTQTPSHQVTQMGQEVILRCVPISNHLYFYWYRQILGQKVEFLVSFYNNEISEKSEIFDDQFSVERPDGSNFTLKIRSTKLEDSAMYFCASSGALAGSDTQYFGPGTRLTVL.

The gene calls are TRBV4-1 and TRBJ2-7; D might be TRBD1 (6 bases). CDR1 and CDR2 from the germline V gene are MGHRA and YSYEKL. Trimming removed 2 bases from V and 2 bases from J, with 19 bases in between. The CDR3 has 17 residues. The CDR3 loop reads CASSQSLAGTKPYEQYF. The CDR3, as DNA: TGCGCCAGCAGCCAATCGCTGGCCGGGACAAAACCCTACGAGCAGTACTTC.

CDR3 amino acids: CASSEGTGPTKTQYF. The DNA for the CDR3 is TGTGCCAGCAGTGAAGGGACAGGCCCCACCAAGACCCAGTACTTC. This chain links TRBV2 with TRBJ2-5; 7 positions match TRBD1. CDR3 length: 15 amino acids. Per the germline V gene, CDR1 is SNHLY and CDR2 is FYNNEI. After removal of 1 base from V and 6 bases from J, the junction contained 8 bases not matched to a gene.

The CDR3 bases are TGTGCCAGCAGTTTAGGACTCGGGACAGAGTTTCTTGCAACTAATGAAAAACTGTTTTTT. It codes for CASSLGLGTEFLATNEKLFF. The rearrangement joins TRBV28 to TRBJ1-4; 7 bases are a match to TRBD1. CDR1 is MDHEN, CDR2 SYDVKM, per germline. J lost 0 bases, V lost 2 bases, and 15 bases had no gene match. This CDR3 comprises 20 residues.

This chain joins TRBV4-2 and TRBJ1-5, with D unclear. V was cut by 0 bases and J by 0 bases, with 9 bases left in between. Germline V gives CDR1 LGHNA, CDR2 YNFKEQ. The length of the CDR3 is 16 residues. In DNA form, the CDR3 reads TGTGCCAGCAGCCAAGAATATGGCTCTAGCAATCAGCCCCAGCATTTT. It is translated as CASSQEYGSSNQPQHF.

In its sample, this clone was seen a few times. The V and J genes are TRBV25-1 and TRBJ1-2; TRBD1 agrees at 8 bases. This CDR3 has 14 residues. Germline loops: CDR1 MGHDK, CDR2 SYGVNS. J lost 5 bases, V lost 3 bases, and 5 bases had no gene match. The chain's CDR3 is CASSEQGAKYGYTF. CDR3 bases: TGTGCCAGCAGTGAGCAGGGGGCCAAGTATGGCTACACCTTC.